Described below is a single T cell receptor beta chain sequence and its context. The antigen is undetermined. The sample holds other DNA sequences that translate to the same CDR3. Deletions cut 0 bases from V and 2 bases from J, with 3 bases between. In germline, CDR1 is SGDLS, CDR2 YYNGEE. The CDR3 has 13 amino acids. Ipilimumab, 1 mg/kg, started 14 to 28 days after autologous transplant. Patients got 3 mg/kg IV nivolumab weeks 1, 4, 7, 10, then biweekly through week 26. The data belong to a study of ipilimumab plus nivolumab after autologous stem cell transplantation. Regarding the study as a whole: Authors suggest TCR repertoire, Treg phenotype and gut microbiota support further study.

The data were produced by immunoSEQ multiplex PCR, yet TCRdb's version contains in-frame clones alone and is incomplete. In the table there are 77,000 or so clones, 83% of which are singletons. The sequence was obtained from a male donor with diffuse large B-cell lymphoma. Sequencing was performed on PBMCs, taken in a trial of ipilimumab plus nivolumab as post-transplant consolidation. The chain joins TRBV9 to TRBJ2-1; D is undetermined. The CDR3 nucleotides are TGTGCCAGCAGCGTAGGGCCCTACAATGAGCAGTTCTTC. It translates to CASSVGPYNEQFF.